The entry below describes one T cell receptor (beta chain). Its antigen remains unidentified. This specimen comes from a study of monozygotic twins with inflammatory bowel disease. Study-level findings and limits: Subtypes among T cells remained indistinguishable. Findings did not support one strong IBD-associated signal or clonotype.

TCRdb processed the 5' RACE reads again and assigns one entry to each CDR3 protein, with no DNA. This table lists more than 75,000 distinct CDR3 sequences. CDR1 is SGHTA, CDR2 FQGNSA, per germline. CDR3 size: 17 residues. The V and J genes are TRBV7-2 and TRBJ2-3; TCRdb's assignment of TRBD1 cannot be checked, as there is no DNA. This TCR was sampled from a human donor with ulcerative colitis or Crohn's disease, or a healthy co-twin of an affected twin (not recorded which). What was sequenced was blood. CDR3 protein: CASSPASTGASTDTQYF.